These 14 T cell receptor beta chains were all obtained from the same sample, sequenced in a study of chemoradiotherapy in HPV16-positive cancers. TCRdb's copy holds only in-frame clones and misses some; the assay was immunoSEQ multiplex PCR. This table holds about 4,000 clones, roughly three quarters found once. This material was obtained from a patient who underwent chemoradiotherapy. The receptors derive from a human donor with HPV-associated anogenital cancer.

This clone was seen only a few times. The V and J genes are TRBV13 and TRBJ1-1, with D unresolved. The V gene's germline CDR1 is PRHDT and CDR2 FYEKMQ (reference sequence). The CDR3 consists of 13 residues. V was pared by 5 bases and J by 3 bases, with 10 bases between. This CDR3 reads CASSSPWDTEAFF. CDR3 DNA: TGTGCCAGCAGCAGTCCTTGGGACACTGAAGCTTTCTTT.

The J gene is TRBJ2-6, the V gene TRBV4-3; D might be TRBD1 (6 bases). The length of the CDR3 is 15 residues. V shed 0 bases and J shed 6 bases, with 9 bases lying between them. Germline CDR1 and CDR2: LGHNA and YSLEER. The CDR3 protein is CASSQDPGEANVLTF. The CDR3 bases are TGCGCCAGCAGCCAAGATCCAGGGGAGGCCAACGTCCTGACTTTC.

The V call is TRBV6-5, the J call TRBJ1-2; D unclear. Trimming left V 1 base short and J 2 bases short, with 5 bases between. Germline V gene lookup returns CDR1 MNHEY and CDR2 SVGAGI. The CDR3 sequence is 13 residues long. CDR3 DNA: TGTGCCAGCAGTTACTACGGGAACTATGGCTACACCTTC. It codes for CASSYYGNYGYTF.

V and J are TRBV7-2 and TRBJ1-1; D is perhaps TRBD1 (6 bases). The CDR3 is made up of 14 amino acids. Germline V CDR1 and CDR2: SGHTA, FQGNSA. Trimming took 5 bases from V and 11 from J, leaving 21 bases between them. CDR3 in DNA: TGTGCCAGCAGCACGGCTACAGGGAACCGGCGGGCTTTCTTT. It specifies CASSTATGNRRAFF.

This clone occurred once. This sequence joins TRBV9 and TRBJ2-3; D gene ambiguous. Germline V lookup: CDR1 SGDLS, CDR2 YYNGEE. V dropped 0 bases and J dropped 0 bases, with 5 bases sitting between them. The CDR3 is 14 residues long. The chain's CDR3 is CASSVDPSTDTQYF. In DNA, the CDR3 is TGTGCCAGCAGCGTAGATCCGAGCACAGATACGCAGTATTTT.

For the CDR3, the DNA is TGTGCTAGTGGTTTGGTACCGCGGGGGGGCCTTGAGCAGTTCTTC. This gives the protein CASGLVPRGGLEQFF. V and J are TRBV12-5 and TRBJ2-1; TRBD2 agrees at 9 bases. This CDR3 contains 15 residues. V trimming: 0 bases; J trimming: 9 bases; junction bases outside the gene matches: 6. Looked up from germline, CDR1 is LGHNT and CDR2 is FRNRAP.

The gene calls are TRBV2 and TRBJ2-2; D is unresolved. The CDR3 length is 14 residues. Per the germline V gene, CDR1 is SNHLY and CDR2 is FYNNEI. The germline V and J ends were trimmed by 1 base and 4 bases, with 7 bases remaining between them. The CDR3 DNA reads as TGTGCCAGCAGTGAAGAGTACAGCACCGGGGAGCTGTTTTTT. Encoded protein: CASSEEYSTGELFF.

The chain has TRBV9 and TRBJ2-7; 7 bases line up with TRBD1. CDR3 length: 13 residues. Per the germline V gene, CDR1 is SGDLS and CDR2 is YYNGEE. Unmatched junction bases numbered 4, after V lost 4 bases and J lost 3 bases. DNA of the CDR3: TGTGCCAGCAGCTCGGCAGGGGGCTACGAGCAGTACTTC. Residues: CASSSAGGYEQYF.

This rearrangement joins TRBV15 to TRBJ2-7, with 7 bases fitting TRBD1. The germline V gene encodes CDR1 LNHNV and CDR2 YYDKDF (reference sequence). The CDR3 has 14 residues. Trimming cost V 1 base and J 3 bases; bases outside gene matches: 3. In DNA form, the CDR3 reads TGTGCCACCAGCAGAGGCCGGGACAGCTACGAGCAGTACTTC. Protein: CATSRGRDSYEQYF.

The J gene is TRBJ1-5, the V gene TRBV7-9, with 7 bases aligning to TRBD1. Per germline, CDR1 SEHNR and CDR2 FQNEAQ (reference sequence). After removal of 1 base from V and 7 bases from J, the junction contained 4 bases not matched to a gene. The CDR3 has 14 amino acids. CDR3 sequence reads: CASSLGQGGQPQHF. CDR3 coding DNA: TGTGCCAGCAGCTTAGGACAGGGTGGACAGCCCCAGCATTTT.

This chain links TRBV5-4 with TRBJ2-1; 9 bases are shared with TRBD2. The CDR3 covers 15 residues. CDR1 and CDR2 from the germline V gene are SGHNT and YYREEE (reference sequence). V trimming: 0 bases; J trimming: 4 bases; junction bases outside the gene matches: 2. The CDR3, as DNA: TGTGCCAGCAGCTTGGGACTAGCGGTTTACAATGAGCAGTTCTTC. As protein: CASSLGLAVYNEQFF. Together with reference TRBV5-4 and TRBJ2-1, the CDR3 gives the full variable domain: ETGVTQSPTHLIKTRGQQVTLRCSSQSGHNTVSWYQQALGQGPQFIFQYYREEENGRGNFPPRFSGLQFPNYSSELNVNALELDDSALYLCASSLGLAVYNEQFFGPGTRLTVL.

The chain joins TRBV6-5 to TRBJ1-5; possible D gene TRBD1, 6 bases. V was cut by 4 bases and J by 0 bases, with 13 bases left in between. Germline V CDR1 and CDR2: MNHEY, SVGAGI. This CDR3 region has 16 residues. The CDR3 sequence: CASSSRQEPSNQPQHF. Here the CDR3 DNA reads TGTGCCAGCAGTTCCCGACAGGAGCCTAGCAATCAGCCCCAGCATTTT.

This clone was detected once. This rearrangement joins TRBV7-2 to TRBJ1-1, with 8 positions matching TRBD1. In germline, CDR1 is SGHTA, CDR2 FQGNSA. The CDR3 loop spans 11 amino acids. The V segment lost 6 bases and the J segment 11 bases; nucleotides outside the gene matches: 5. The CDR3 bases are TGTGCCAGCAGGCAGGGGGCTCCGGCTTTCTTT. Protein product: CASRQGAPAFF.

This clone was seen more than once but under ten times. V gene TRBV5-1 combines with J gene TRBJ1-1; 9 bases match TRBD1. J gave up 10 bases and V 2 bases, and 6 bases lay outside the gene matches. The germline CDR1 and CDR2 sequences are SGHRS and YFSETQ. The CDR3 spans 13 residues. CDR3 residues: CASSFEGGQGAFF. In nucleotides, the CDR3 is TGCGCCAGCAGCTTCGAGGGGGGACAGGGAGCTTTCTTT. Based on the CDR3 plus reference TRBV5-1 and TRBJ1-1, the full variable domain is KAGVTQTPRYLIKTRGQQVTLSCSPISGHRSVSWYQQTPGQGLQFLFEYFSETQRNKGNFPGRFSGRQFSNSRSEMNVSTLELGDSALYLCASSFEGGQGAFFGQGTRLTVV.